One and the same sample provided the 17 T cell receptor beta chains below, sequenced in a study of regulatory T cells in long-lasting Graves disease. Construction of TCR beta libraries relied on iRepertoire HTBI primers and on Arm-PCR targeting CDR3 regions. TCRdb called the multiplex PCR reads again in MiXCR, with one record for every CDR3 protein. The repertoire has fewer than 600,000 distinct CDR3 sequences, around a fifth of them found once; the top ten carry roughly 14%. Noted time point: persistent/refractory GD, antithyroid drugs over 5 years with positive TRAb. RNA from PBMCs was the source of the TCR library. The source material was peripheral blood mononuclear cells (PBMCs), sampled when the disease was refractory, from a patient treated with antithyroid drugs. All receptors derive from a female donor with Graves disease.

The chain has TRBV4-1 and TRBJ1-6; D is possibly TRBD1 (5 bases). CDR1 MGHRA and CDR2 YSYEKL come from the germline V gene. The CDR3 runs 19 residues. The ends were cut back, 0 bases at V and 5 bases at J, with 20 bases in the middle. The CDR3 reads CASSQDLFGRELNNSPLHF. Here the CDR3 DNA reads TGCGCCAGCAGCCAAGATTTGTTCGGCAGGGAACTAAATAATTCACCCCTCCACTTT.

This clonotype was detected ten times or more. This chain links TRBV12-3 or TRBV12-4 with TRBJ1-1; 7 nucleotides agree with TRBD1. This CDR3 is built from 17 residues. The V and J ends lost 6 bases and 0 bases, in that order; junction bases with no gene match: 13. The CDR3 coding sequence is TGTGCCAGCAGACCTACGGACAGGACCAAAATGAACACTGAAGCTTTCTTT. This translates into CASRPTDRTKMNTEAFF.

The genes are TRBV27 and TRBJ2-1, with 8 bases lining up with TRBD1. The J segment lost 4 bases and the V segment lost 10 bases, leaving 6 bases of the junction unmatched. The V gene's germline CDR1 is MNHEY and CDR2 SMNVEV (reference sequence). The CDR3 extends over 13 amino acids. The CDR3 sequence is CATNRGAYNEQFF. CDR3 sequence (DNA): TGTGCCACCAACAGGGGGGCATACAATGAGCAGTTCTTC.

The chain recombines TRBV20-1 with TRBJ1-5; D may be TRBD1 (5 bases). Germline CDR1 and CDR2: DFQATT and SNEGSKA (reference sequence). The CDR3 is made up of 14 amino acids. The V and J ends lost 3 bases and 0 bases respectively, with 9 bases between them. CDR3 coding DNA: TGCAGTGCTAGCATGGGGGGTAGCAATCAGCCCCAGCATTTT. This sequence encodes CSASMGGSNQPQHF.

This clonotype was found a few times. V is TRBV19 and J is TRBJ2-7; D not certain. There are 15 residues in the CDR3. Germline V gene lookup returns CDR1 LNHDA and CDR2 SQIVND (reference sequence). V lost 10 bases and J lost 4, with 23 bases in between. The CDR3 region is CATSLGPLGKYEQYF. For the CDR3, the DNA is TGTGCCACTTCCCTCGGACCCTTGGGGAAATACGAGCAGTACTTC.

This clonotype was detected many times. The gene calls are TRBV5-6 and TRBJ1-1, with D unclear. The germline V gene has CDR1 SGHDT and CDR2 YYEEEE. CDR3 length equals 14 residues. Trimming removed 0 bases from V and 8 bases from J, with 14 bases in between. The CDR3 bases are TGTGCCAGCAGCTTGGGTGTCCCAGCGATCGAAGCTTTCTTT. Translated: CASSLGVPAIEAFF.

The chain is built from TRBV7-3 and TRBJ1-2, with unresolved D. Germline loops: CDR1 SGHTA, CDR2 FQGTGA. This CDR3 comprises 12 residues. V dropped 5 bases and J dropped 13 bases, with 17 bases sitting between them. CDR3 region: CASSLNQASFTF. CDR3 nucleotide sequence: TGTGCCAGCAGCCTGAATCAGGCATCCTTCACCTTC.

This clonotype occurred a few times. This chain uses TRBV7-9 with TRBJ1-4; tentative D call: TRBD1 (6 bases). CDR3 length: 15 amino acids. The germline gives CDR1 SEHNR, CDR2 FQNEAQ (reference sequence). V dropped 2 bases and J dropped 2 bases, with 9 bases sitting between them. The CDR3, as DNA: TGTGCCAGCAGCTTATCGGGGGGCACTAATGAAAAACTGTTTTTT. Amino acid sequence: CASSLSGGTNEKLFF.

Only a few counts were recorded for this clonotype. The chain is built from TRBV30 and TRBJ1-6; D is unclear. CDR1 and CDR2 (germline): GTSNPN, SVGIG (reference sequence). This CDR3 is 12 amino acids long. Trimming removed 5 bases from V and 6 bases from J, with 8 bases in between. In nucleotides, the CDR3 is TGTGCCTGGGGCAGGATTAATTCACCCCTCCACTTT. This codes for CAWGRINSPLHF.

J is TRBJ2-2 and V is TRBV4-3; D not resolved. Trimming took 2 bases from V and 3 from J, leaving 10 bases between them. Germline V gene sequence: CDR1 LGHNA, CDR2 YSLEER. This CDR3 spans 15 amino acids. The CDR3 reads CASSQTTEYTGELFF. CDR3 nucleotide sequence: TGCGCCAGCAGCCAAACGACGGAATACACCGGGGAGCTGTTTTTT.

The chain carries TRBV9 and TRBJ2-3, with D unclear. The CDR3 is 14 amino acids. Germline CDR1 is SGDLS and CDR2 is YYNGEE. V dropped 0 bases and J dropped 2 bases, with 7 bases sitting between them. The CDR3 sequence: CASSVGSITDTQYF. The DNA of the CDR3 is TGTGCCAGCAGCGTAGGGTCGATCACAGATACGCAGTATTTT.

This clonotype came up many times. V is TRBV12-3 or TRBV12-4 and J is TRBJ1-1; 7 bases fit TRBD1. V lost 5 bases and J lost 10; bases outside the gene matches: 7. The CDR3 loop spans 12 amino acids. CDR3 residues: CASSQTQGGAFF. As DNA, the CDR3 is TGTGCCAGCAGTCAGACTCAGGGGGGAGCTTTCTTT.

This clonotype was counted between two and nine times. The rearrangement joins TRBV12-3 or TRBV12-4 to TRBJ2-3; 8 bases agree with TRBD1. This CDR3 region has 16 residues. Trimming cost V 8 bases and J 0 bases; bases outside gene matches: 10. CDR3 sequence: CASQLQGARSTDTQYF. Written as DNA, the CDR3 is TGTGCCAGCCAACTCCAGGGGGCGCGAAGCACAGATACGCAGTATTTT.

The chain links TRBV18 to TRBJ1-5; perhaps TRBD1 as D (5 bases). This CDR3 contains 16 residues. The V gene lost 0 bases and the J gene lost 7 bases, with 16 bases spanning the gap. Germline V gene lookup returns CDR1 KGHSH and CDR2 LQKENI. The CDR3: CASSPPGGWDGQPQHF. The CDR3 coding sequence is TGTGCCAGCTCACCACCGGGGGGATGGGATGGCCAGCCCCAGCATTTT.

This clonotype was seen ten or more times. The chain is built from TRBV11-3 and TRBJ2-5; no firm D call. Per the germline V gene, CDR1 is SGHNT and CDR2 is YENEEA. The CDR3 length is 15 residues. V lost 3 bases to trimming and J lost 3 bases, with 14 bases between them. The CDR3 reads CASSFLLALEETQYF. In nucleotides, the CDR3 is TGTGCCAGCAGCTTTTTACTGGCCCTAGAAGAGACCCAGTACTTC.

This clonotype has only a few counts. The V gene is TRBV6-1, the J gene TRBJ2-4; D remains ambiguous. This CDR3 is built from 14 residues. The ends were cut back, 6 bases at V and 0 bases at J, with 9 bases in the middle. Per germline, CDR1 MNHNS and CDR2 SASEGT. The CDR3 is CASSEQLAKNIQYF. In DNA form, the CDR3 reads TGTGCCAGCAGCGAACAGCTAGCCAAAAACATTCAGTACTTC.

This clonotype was detected ten times or more. J is TRBJ1-2 and V is TRBV28; D might be TRBD1 (6 bases). The germline gives CDR1 MDHEN, CDR2 SYDVKM. Trimming took off 7 bases at V and 2 bases at J, with 11 bases between the two ends. This CDR3 is built from 13 residues. In DNA form, the CDR3 reads TGTGCCAGCAAGGGGGTGTCGAACTATGGCTACACCTTC. The encoded protein is CASKGVSNYGYTF.